This T cell receptor beta chain was sequenced during a study of human thymus T cells (dated by TCRdb to the early 2020s). Background on the whole study: TCR alpha and beta repertoires from about eight infant thymus samples and four related peripheral blood samples were characterized in the study. The cohort included more than 5 male and a couple of female infants, with donor ages spanning 7 to 244 days.

About this clone itself: What antigen it recognizes has not been identified. Base qualities are missing; no much larger clone stands one base away.

Overall results and qualifications from the work: The related research reported highly overlapping thymic TCR repertoires among unrelated individuals. V and J gene segment usage appeared biased in both thymic and peripheral blood repertoires. Thymus samples yielded on average around 810,000 unique TCRB clonotypes, compared with about 80,000 from blood samples.

Thymus tissue was collected as surgical resects that were removed during corrective cardiac surgery. Donors were immunologically healthy infants undergoing open corrective cardiac surgery for congenital heart defects in Finland. Thymocytes were freed from the tissue by mechanical means and kept at -70 degrees C as pellets of roughly 8.5-30 million cells. A QIAsymphony instrument was used to extract genomic DNA from frozen cell pellets. Using the immunoSEQ multiplex PCR assay, the TCRB and TCRAD loci were amplified from a standardized quantity of quality-controlled genomic DNA. The V(D)J region was spanned by amplicons of a length sufficient to cover the CDR3 and to identify V and J genes. The amplicons were sequenced on an Illumina platform via the commercial immunoSEQ service. As for how the authors treated the data: Primer bias and sequencing errors were corrected as previously described, and TCRAD and TCRB were defined on the basis of the IMGT database. Analysis of the repertoires was done with immunoSEQ Analyzer 3.0 and VDJTools and included basic statistics, V/J segment usage, diversity estimates, rarefaction and pairwise overlap. To estimate diversity, the Chao1, ChaoE, Efron-Thisted, Shannon and inverse Simpson indices were applied, and diversity was also estimated on datasets down-sampled to the smallest sample. Repertoire overlap used strict matching of CDR3 nucleotide sequence, V gene and J gene, with Jaccard-based multidimensional scaling clustering. TCRdb provides this immuneACCESS table in a form limited to in-frame rearrangements. Some clones are lacking; in checked studies, under half of them reflect an unresolved V gene, and why the rest are absent is not known. V and J calls and clone size are copied from that table; D and trimming were computed from the DNA. The sample has 55,000 to 85,000 clones on record, 90% to 95% of them singletons. 0.034% of the sample comes from the top ten.

Inclusive of the bounding cysteine and phenylalanine, the CDR3 is 15 residues long. Just CDR3 DNA is preserved here, 45 bases in frame from base 1. CDR1 and CDR2, looked up from the germline V gene, are SGHAT and FQNNGV. Trimming leaves V shorter by 3 bases and J shorter by 3 bases, with the junction holding 6 bases beyond the gene matches. The chain links TRBV11-2 with TRBJ1-2; the junction holds 8 bases that match TRBD1. Sequencing used thymus tissue. This clonotype was sampled from a girl less than two years old with a congenital heart defect but otherwise immunologically healthy. The CDR3 reads as follows: CASSFRDRFHYGYTF. The nucleotide sequence is TGTGCCAGCAGCTTCCGGGACAGGTTTCACTATGGCTACACCTTC.